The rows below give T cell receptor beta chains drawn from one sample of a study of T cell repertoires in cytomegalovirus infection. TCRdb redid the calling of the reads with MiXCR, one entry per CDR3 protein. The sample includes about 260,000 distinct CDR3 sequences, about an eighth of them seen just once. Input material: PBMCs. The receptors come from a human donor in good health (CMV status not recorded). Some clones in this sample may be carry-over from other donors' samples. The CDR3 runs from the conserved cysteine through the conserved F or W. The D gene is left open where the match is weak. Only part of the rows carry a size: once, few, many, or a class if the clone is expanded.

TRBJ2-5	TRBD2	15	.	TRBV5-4	TGTGCCAGCAGAACCGGGACTAGCGGGCAGGAGACCCAGTACTTC	CASRTGTSGQETQYF
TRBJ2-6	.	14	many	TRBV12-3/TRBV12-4	TGTGCCAGCAGTTTCAGGGCTGGGGCCAACGTCCTGACTTTC	CASSFRAGANVLTF
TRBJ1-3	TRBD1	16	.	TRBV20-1	TGCAGTGCTAGTCAGGGGGCGATAGGGTCTGGAAACACCATATATTTT	CSASQGAIGSGNTIYF
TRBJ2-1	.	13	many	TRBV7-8	TGTGCCAGCAGCACAACCTCAGGGCATGAGCAGTTCTTC	CASSTTSGHEQFF
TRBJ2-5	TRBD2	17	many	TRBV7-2	TGTGCCAGCAGCATCCTCCCGACTAGCGTCACAGCCGGGGCCCAGTACTTC	CASSILPTSVTAGAQYF
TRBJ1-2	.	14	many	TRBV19	TGTGCCAGTAGTATACCGGGCCGGCAGTATGGCTACACCTTC	CASSIPGRQYGYTF
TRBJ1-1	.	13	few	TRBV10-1	TGCGCCAGCAGTGACCCACGGGGCACTGAAGCTTTCTTT	CASSDPRGTEAFF
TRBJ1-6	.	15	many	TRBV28	TGTGCCAGCAGTTCCCTGACGGGACCAAATTCACCCCTCCACTTT	CASSSLTGPNSPLHF
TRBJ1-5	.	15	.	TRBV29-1	TGCAGCGGCATCCCATACCGGGACAACAATCAGCCCCAGCATTTT	CSGIPYRDNNQPQHF
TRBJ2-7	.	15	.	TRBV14	TGTGCCAGCAGCCAAGTGATTGGGTCCGCCTACGAGCAGTACTTC	CASSQVIGSAYEQYF
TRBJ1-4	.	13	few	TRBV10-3	TGTGCCACGCACATGGGGCCCAATGAAAAACTGTTTTTT	CATHMGPNEKLFF
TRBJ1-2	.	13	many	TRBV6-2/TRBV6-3	TGTGCCAGCAGTTCAGGAGATATCTATGGCTACACCTTC	CASSSGDIYGYTF
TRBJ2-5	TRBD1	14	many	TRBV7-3	TGTGCCAGCAGCTTAGGGGACAGGAAAGAGACCCAGTACTTC	CASSLGDRKETQYF